These 25 T cell receptor beta chains were all obtained from the same sample, sequenced in a study of blood T cell repertoires in COVID-19. Data came from immunoSEQ multiplex PCR; TCRdb stores just in-frame clones and leaves some out. Here the sample spans 150,000 or so clones, roughly 79% being singletons. Source material: PBMCs or T cells enriched from blood (not recorded which). The receptors shown here come from a woman between 50 and 59 years old who had recovered from COVID-19.

This clone was detected only once. This chain connects TRBV7-3 to TRBJ2-1, with 10 bases fitting TRBD2. CDR3 length: 15 amino acids. The V segment lost 5 bases and the J segment 5 bases; nucleotides outside the gene matches: 6. CDR1 and CDR2 (germline): SGHTA, FQGTGA. CDR3 in DNA: TGTGCCAGCAGCCTGGGACTAGCGCAGAACAATGAGCAGTTCTTC. As protein: CASSLGLAQNNEQFF.

This clone is a singleton in its sample. V usage is TRBV30 and J usage is TRBJ1-6, with unresolved D. The CDR3 runs 13 residues. Trimming took off 5 bases at V and 9 bases at J, with 14 bases between the two ends. The germline V gene encodes CDR1 GTSNPN and CDR2 SVGIG (reference sequence). DNA for the CDR3: TGTGCCTGGGGCTCCGCGCCGGGTTCACCCCTCCACTTT. As protein: CAWGSAPGSPLHF.

V and J are TRBV11-2 and TRBJ2-7; TRBD2 is a possible D gene (5 bases). The V gene lost 1 base and the J gene lost 6 bases, with 7 bases spanning the gap. The CDR3 length is 12 residues. Germline V gives CDR1 SGHAT, CDR2 FQNNGV. The CDR3, as DNA: TGTGCCAGCAGCTTAGGGACTTCCGAGCAGTACTTC. It codes for CASSLGTSEQYF.

The CDR3, as DNA: TGCAGCGTACCAGGGGGTCTGAGCACAGATACGCAGTATTTT. It encodes CSVPGGLSTDTQYF. J is TRBJ2-3 and V is TRBV29-1; TRBD1 matches at 7 bases. The length of the CDR3 is 14 residues. The germline V gene has CDR1 SQVTM and CDR2 ANQGSEA. The ends lost 6 bases at V and 0 bases at J; junction bases unmatched: 6.

The V and J genes are TRBV28 and TRBJ1-1; D gene ambiguous. Per the germline V gene, CDR1 is MDHEN and CDR2 is SYDVKM. This CDR3 has 16 residues. V lost 5 bases and J lost 1, with 17 bases in between. CDR3 sequence (DNA): TGTGCCAGCAGTCCTAGCACGGGTTACGGGAACACTGAAGCTTTCTTT. It specifies CASSPSTGYGNTEAFF.

The chain uses TRBV5-5 and TRBJ1-2, with a tentative D call TRBD1 (5 bases). The CDR3 is 14 amino acids. V lost 0 bases and J 3 bases, leaving 9 bases between the germline ends. Germline V gives CDR1 SGHKS, CDR2 YYEKEE (reference sequence). Here the CDR3 reads CASSLDRGYYGYTF. CDR3 sequence (DNA): TGTGCCAGCAGCTTGGATCGGGGGTACTATGGCTACACCTTC.

This chain links TRBV16 with TRBJ2-1; TRBD2 aligns across 9 bases. V dropped 3 bases and J dropped 4; count of bases not matched to a gene: 10. From germline, CDR1 is KGHSY and CDR2 FQNENV. The CDR3 sequence is 17 residues long. CDR3 residues: CASSHPDSGGQYNEQFF. The CDR3 nucleotides read TGTGCCAGCAGCCATCCCGACAGCGGGGGGCAGTACAATGAGCAGTTCTTC.

The chain is built from TRBV6-6 and TRBJ1-1; 7 nucleotides line up with TRBD1. The CDR3 covers 14 residues. The V gene's germline CDR1 is MNHNY and CDR2 SVGAGI (reference sequence). J gave up 0 bases and V 4 bases, and 2 bases lay outside the gene matches. In nucleotides, the CDR3 is TGTGCCAGCAGTTCACAGGGGATGAACACTGAAGCTTTCTTT. It specifies CASSSQGMNTEAFF.

The V gene is TRBV5-1, the J gene TRBJ2-1, with 12 bases that match TRBD2. This CDR3 has 15 amino acids. Germline V gene sequence: CDR1 SGHRS, CDR2 YFSETQ. Trimming at V came to 4 bases and at J to 8 bases, leaving 7 bases not matched to a gene. The CDR3 spells CASSTSSGGAYEQFF. CDR3 DNA: TGCGCCAGCAGCACTTCTAGCGGGGGGGCGTATGAGCAGTTCTTC.

The genes are TRBV11-3 and TRBJ1-3; 8 bases are a match to TRBD1. The junction had 14 bases not matched to a gene; V was cut back by 4 bases and J by 0 bases. This CDR3 comprises 19 residues. Germline assignment: CDR1 SGHNT and CDR2 YENEEA. The DNA of the CDR3 is TGTGCCAGCAGCTCTCGTAATACAGGGGGTCCCCTCTCTGGAAACACCATATATTTT. This translates into CASSSRNTGGPLSGNTIYF.

V is TRBV18 and J is TRBJ1-2; weak D call: TRBD1 (6 bases). Trimming cost V 3 bases and J 2 bases, with 13 bases left between them. The CDR3 is made up of 15 amino acids. CDR1 KGHSH and CDR2 LQKENI come from the germline V gene. This chain's CDR3 is CASSPGAGPNYGYTF. DNA for the CDR3: TGTGCCAGCTCACCGGGGGCAGGGCCCAACTATGGCTACACCTTC.

The J gene is TRBJ1-1, the V gene TRBV11-2; D might be TRBD1 (5 bases). V was trimmed by 3 bases and J by 0 bases, leaving 14 bases between them. The CDR3 runs 16 residues. From germline, CDR1 is SGHAT and CDR2 FQNNGV. In DNA form, the CDR3 reads TGTGCCAGCAGCTTGGGACTGAGGAAGATGAACACTGAAGCTTTCTTT. This encodes CASSLGLRKMNTEAFF.

The J gene is TRBJ1-6, the V gene TRBV5-4, with D possibly being TRBD1 (5 bases). V shed 7 bases and J shed 0 bases, with 11 bases lying between them. CDR3 length: 15 residues. CDR1 and CDR2 (germline): SGHNT, YYREEE (reference sequence). CDR3 DNA: TGTGCCAGCTTGAACAGGAGCTCCTATAATTCACCCCTCCACTTT. Translation: CASLNRSSYNSPLHF.

The chain is built from TRBV28 and TRBJ1-6; weak D call: TRBD1 (5 bases). The CDR3 runs to 16 residues. V lost 7 bases and J lost 0, with 13 bases in between. CDR1 is MDHEN and CDR2 is SYDVKM in the germline V gene. The CDR3 DNA is TGTGCCAGCACCCGCGGGGGAGGCTCCTATAATTCACCCCTCCACTTT. This sequence encodes CASTRGGGSYNSPLHF.

The chain uses TRBV5-1 and TRBJ1-1; 9 bases line up with TRBD1. Germline V gene data show CDR1 as SGHRS and CDR2 as YFSETQ. V lost 2 bases to trimming and J lost 5 bases; unmatched junction nucleotides: 4. The CDR3 consists of 14 residues. The CDR3 sequence is CASSLDGTGTEAFF. The DNA of the CDR3 is TGCGCCAGCAGCTTAGACGGGACAGGGACTGAAGCTTTCTTT.

The chain is built from TRBV19 and TRBJ2-3; 13 bases map to TRBD2. Germline V gene data show CDR1 as LNHDA and CDR2 as SQIVND (reference sequence). The CDR3 length is 16 residues. Trimming removed 3 bases from V and 2 bases from J; junction bases left unmatched: 2. The CDR3 is CASSIGTSGITDTQYF. The CDR3 DNA is TGTGCCAGTAGTATTGGGACTAGCGGGATCACAGATACGCAGTATTTT.

The chain couples TRBV19 to TRBJ2-5; TRBD2 aligns across 12 bases. V lost 5 bases and J lost 5; bases outside the gene matches: 9. The germline V gene has CDR1 LNHDA and CDR2 SQIVND (reference sequence). The CDR3 covers 16 residues. The CDR3 bases are TGTGCCAGTAGTCCGAGACTAGCGGGGGTATGGGAGACCCAGTACTTC. It encodes CASSPRLAGVWETQYF.

This chain joins TRBV30 and TRBJ2-2, with D unresolved. Germline V gene sequence: CDR1 GTSNPN, CDR2 SVGIG (reference sequence). The CDR3 covers 13 residues. V shed 0 bases and J shed 5 bases, with 7 bases lying between them. Here the CDR3 DNA reads TGTGCCTGGAGTGTACGGTATACCGGGGAGCTGTTTTTT. This encodes CAWSVRYTGELFF. The complete variable domain, with remaining parts taken from reference TRBV30 and TRBJ2-2, reads SQTIHQWPATLVQPVGSPLSLECTVEGTSNPNLYWYRQAAGRGLQLLFYSVGIGQISSEVPQNLSASRPQDRQFILSSKKLLLSDSGFYLCAWSVRYTGELFFGEGSRLTVL.

The V call is TRBV6-1, the J call TRBJ2-1; a weak D match, TRBD1 (5 bases). With 1 base removed from V and 4 bases from J, the gap between germline ends came to 8 bases. CDR1 is MNHNS, CDR2 SASEGT, per germline. The CDR3 is 14 residues long. The DNA for the CDR3 is TGTGCCAGCAGTGAAGGTGGGGCTTACAATGAGCAGTTCTTC. Its translation is CASSEGGAYNEQFF.

This sequence joins TRBV7-9 and TRBJ1-4, with D maybe TRBD1 (6 bases). Germline assignment: CDR1 SEHNR and CDR2 FQNEAQ (reference sequence). This CDR3 contains 15 residues. The ends were cut back, 3 bases at V and 3 bases at J, with 11 bases in the middle. This CDR3 is CASSFTGQANEKLFF. The DNA for the CDR3 is TGTGCCAGCAGCTTCACAGGGCAGGCTAATGAAAAACTGTTTTTT.

This clone showed up just a few times. Other DNA sequences of this sample code for an identical CDR3. The chain combines TRBV28 with TRBJ2-2, with D possibly being TRBD2 (5 bases). The CDR3 is 13 amino acids. V shed 2 bases and J shed 5 bases, with 6 bases lying between them. Looked up from germline, CDR1 is MDHEN and CDR2 is SYDVKM. The CDR3 spells CASSLPGTGELFF. Here the CDR3 DNA reads TGTGCCAGCAGTTTACCGGGGACCGGGGAGCTGTTTTTT.

The chain joins TRBV21-1 to TRBJ2-5; the table assigns TRBD1, which was not confirmed against the DNA. TRBV21-1 represents a pseudogene. The CDR3 is 16 amino acids. The CDR3 here is CASSKKPGHFQETQYF. The CDR3 coding sequence is TGTGCCAGCAGCAAAAAGCCAGGGCACTTCCAAGAGACCCAGTACTTC.

The V and J genes are TRBV11-3 and TRBJ2-1, with TRBD2 matching over 9 bases. Germline CDR1 and CDR2: SGHNT and YENEEA. Trimming cost V 5 bases and J 5 bases; bases outside gene matches: 10. The CDR3 has 16 amino acids. The CDR3 loop is CASSLSSGVNNNEQFF. In DNA form, the CDR3 reads TGTGCCAGCAGCCTTTCTAGCGGGGTTAACAACAATGAGCAGTTCTTC.

The gene calls are TRBV19 and TRBJ2-4, with D possibly TRBD2 on 6 matching bases. Germline values: CDR1 LNHDA, CDR2 SQIVND (reference sequence). CDR3 length: 15 amino acids. V was shortened by 0 bases and J by 7 bases, with 13 bases between the two germline ends. This CDR3 reads CASSIEGLGINIQYF. In DNA, the CDR3 is TGTGCCAGTAGTATAGAGGGACTTGGAATTAACATTCAGTACTTC.

This rearrangement joins TRBV7-2 to TRBJ1-2, with 12 bases that match TRBD1. V dropped 5 bases and J dropped 2; count of bases not matched to a gene: 9. CDR1 and CDR2 (germline): SGHTA, FQGNSA. The CDR3 runs 17 residues. CDR3 sequence reads: CASSLGGTGGLNYGYTF. The DNA of the CDR3 is TGTGCCAGCAGCCTGGGGGGGACAGGGGGCCTGAACTATGGCTACACCTTC.